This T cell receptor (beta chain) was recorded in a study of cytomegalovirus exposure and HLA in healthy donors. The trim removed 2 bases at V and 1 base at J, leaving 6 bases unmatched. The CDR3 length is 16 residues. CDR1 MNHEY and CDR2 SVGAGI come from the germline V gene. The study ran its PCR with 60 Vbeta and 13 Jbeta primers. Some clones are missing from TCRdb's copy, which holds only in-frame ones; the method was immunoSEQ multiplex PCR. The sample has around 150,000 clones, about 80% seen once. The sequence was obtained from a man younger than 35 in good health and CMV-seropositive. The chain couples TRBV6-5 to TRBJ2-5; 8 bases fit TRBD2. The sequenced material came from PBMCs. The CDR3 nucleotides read TGTGCCAGCAGTTACGTTAGCGGGACCTTCCAAGAGACCCAGTACTTC. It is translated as CASSYVSGTFQETQYF.